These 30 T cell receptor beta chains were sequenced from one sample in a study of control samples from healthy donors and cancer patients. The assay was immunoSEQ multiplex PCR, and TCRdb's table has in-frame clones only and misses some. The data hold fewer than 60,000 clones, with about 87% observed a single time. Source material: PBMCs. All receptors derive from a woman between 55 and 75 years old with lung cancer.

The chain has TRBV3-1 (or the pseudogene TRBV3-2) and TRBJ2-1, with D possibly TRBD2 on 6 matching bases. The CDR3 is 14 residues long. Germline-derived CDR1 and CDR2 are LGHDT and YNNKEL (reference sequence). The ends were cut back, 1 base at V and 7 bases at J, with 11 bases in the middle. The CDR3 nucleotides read TGTGCCAGCAGCCAAGCTGGGACTTCTAATGAGCAGTTCTTC. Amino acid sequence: CASSQAGTSNEQFF.

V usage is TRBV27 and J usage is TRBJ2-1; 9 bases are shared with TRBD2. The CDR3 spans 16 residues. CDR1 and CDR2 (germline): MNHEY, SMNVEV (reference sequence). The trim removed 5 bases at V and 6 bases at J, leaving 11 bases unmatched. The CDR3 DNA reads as TGTGCCAGCAGTCCGTTGGGCGGGAGGGCCTTCAATGAGCAGTTCTTC. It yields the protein CASSPLGGRAFNEQFF.

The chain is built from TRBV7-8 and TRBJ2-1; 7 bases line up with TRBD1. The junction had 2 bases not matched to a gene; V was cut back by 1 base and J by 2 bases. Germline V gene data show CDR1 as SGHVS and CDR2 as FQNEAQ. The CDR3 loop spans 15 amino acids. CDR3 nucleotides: TGTGCCAGCAGCTTAGGAGGGACAGCCTACAATGAGCAGTTCTTC. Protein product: CASSLGGTAYNEQFF.

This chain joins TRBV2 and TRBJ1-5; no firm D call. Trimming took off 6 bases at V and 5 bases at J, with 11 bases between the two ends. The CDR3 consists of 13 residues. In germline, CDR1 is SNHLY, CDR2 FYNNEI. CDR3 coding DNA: TGTGCCAGCAGAGGGCAGTCCGATCAGCCCCAGCATTTT. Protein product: CASRGQSDQPQHF.

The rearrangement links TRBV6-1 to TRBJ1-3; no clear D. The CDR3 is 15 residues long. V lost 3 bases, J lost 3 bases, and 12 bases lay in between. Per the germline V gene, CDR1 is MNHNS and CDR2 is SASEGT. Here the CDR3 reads CASSELGTYGNTIYF. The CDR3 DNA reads TGTGCCAGCAGTGAGCTTGGCACTTATGGAAACACCATATATTTT.

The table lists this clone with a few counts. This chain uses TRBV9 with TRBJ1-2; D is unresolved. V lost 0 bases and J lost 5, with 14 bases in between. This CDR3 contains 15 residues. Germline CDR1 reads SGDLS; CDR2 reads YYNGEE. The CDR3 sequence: CASSVEVAMPYGYTF. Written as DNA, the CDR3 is TGTGCCAGCAGCGTAGAGGTGGCCATGCCTTATGGCTACACCTTC.

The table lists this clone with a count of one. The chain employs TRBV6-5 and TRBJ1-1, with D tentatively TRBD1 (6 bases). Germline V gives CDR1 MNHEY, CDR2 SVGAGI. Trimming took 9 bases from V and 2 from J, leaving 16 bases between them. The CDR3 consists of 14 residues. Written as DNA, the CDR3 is TGTGCCAGTTCTGCCAGAGGGGGAAACACTGAAGCTTTCTTT. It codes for CASSARGGNTEAFF.

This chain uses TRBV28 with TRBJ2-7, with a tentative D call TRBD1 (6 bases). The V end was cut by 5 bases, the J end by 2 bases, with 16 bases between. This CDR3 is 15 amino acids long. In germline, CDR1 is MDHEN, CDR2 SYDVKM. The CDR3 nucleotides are TGTGCCAGCAGTCGAAAATGGGACACCGCCTACGAGCAGTACTTC. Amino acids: CASSRKWDTAYEQYF. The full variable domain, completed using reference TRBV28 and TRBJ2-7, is DVKVTQSSRYLVKRTGEKVFLECVQDMDHENMFWYRQDPGLGLRLIYFSYDVKMKEKGDIPEGYSVSREKKERFSLILESASTNQTSMYLCASSRKWDTAYEQYFGPGTRLTVT.

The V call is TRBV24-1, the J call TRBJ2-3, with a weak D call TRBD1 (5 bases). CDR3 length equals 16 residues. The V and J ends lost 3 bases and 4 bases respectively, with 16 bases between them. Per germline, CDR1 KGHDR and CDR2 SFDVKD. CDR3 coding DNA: TGTGCCACCAGTGATGGAGCAGGGTTCGAGGCAGATACGCAGTATTTT. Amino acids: CATSDGAGFEADTQYF.

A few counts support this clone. In DNA form, the CDR3 reads TGCGCCAGCAGCTTGGAAACAGGCTATCAGCCCCAGCATTTT. Residues: CASSLETGYQPQHF. This chain uses TRBV5-1 with TRBJ1-5; D is perhaps TRBD1 (5 bases). Looked up from germline, CDR1 is SGHRS and CDR2 is YFSETQ. V was cut by 0 bases and J by 5 bases, with 9 bases left in between. This CDR3 has 14 amino acids.

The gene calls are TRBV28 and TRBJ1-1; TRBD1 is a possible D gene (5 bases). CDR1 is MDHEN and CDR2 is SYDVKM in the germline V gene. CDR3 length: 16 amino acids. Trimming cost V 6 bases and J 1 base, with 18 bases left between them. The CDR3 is CASSPWEDKKNTEAFF. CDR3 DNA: TGTGCCAGCAGCCCCTGGGAGGACAAAAAGAACACTGAAGCTTTCTTT.

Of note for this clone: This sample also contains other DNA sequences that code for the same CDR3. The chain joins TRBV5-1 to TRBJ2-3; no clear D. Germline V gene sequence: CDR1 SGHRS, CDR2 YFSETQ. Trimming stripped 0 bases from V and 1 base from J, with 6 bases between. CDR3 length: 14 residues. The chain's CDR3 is CASSLVPGTDTQYF. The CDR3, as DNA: TGCGCCAGCAGCTTGGTTCCAGGCACAGATACGCAGTATTTT. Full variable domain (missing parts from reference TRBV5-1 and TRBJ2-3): KAGVTQTPRYLIKTRGQQVTLSCSPISGHRSVSWYQQTPGQGLQFLFEYFSETQRNKGNFPGRFSGRQFSNSRSEMNVSTLELGDSALYLCASSLVPGTDTQYFGPGTRLTVL.

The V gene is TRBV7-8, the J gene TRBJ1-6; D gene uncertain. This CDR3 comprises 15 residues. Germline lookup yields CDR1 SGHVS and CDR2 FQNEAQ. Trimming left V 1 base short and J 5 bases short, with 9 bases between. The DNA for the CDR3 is TGTGCCAGCAGCTTAGGTTGGCAGGATAATTCACCCCTCCACTTT. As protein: CASSLGWQDNSPLHF. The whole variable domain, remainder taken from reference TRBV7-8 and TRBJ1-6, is GAGVSQSPRYKVAKRGQDVALRCDPISGHVSLFWYQQALGQGPEFLTYFQNEAQLDKSGLPSDRFFAERPEGSVSTLKIQRTQQEDSAVYLCASSLGWQDNSPLHFGNGTRLTVT.

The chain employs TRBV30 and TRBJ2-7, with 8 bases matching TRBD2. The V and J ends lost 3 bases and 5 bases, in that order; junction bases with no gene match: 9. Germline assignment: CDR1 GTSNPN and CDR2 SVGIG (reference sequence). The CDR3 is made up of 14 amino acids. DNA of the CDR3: TGTGCCTGGAGCCCGGGACTAGGAGATGACGAGCAGTACTTC. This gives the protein CAWSPGLGDDEQYF.

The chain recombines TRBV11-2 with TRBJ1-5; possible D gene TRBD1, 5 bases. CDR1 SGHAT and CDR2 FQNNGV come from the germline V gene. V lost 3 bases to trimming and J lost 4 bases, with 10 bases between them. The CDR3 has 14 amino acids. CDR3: CASSFSGVNQPQHF. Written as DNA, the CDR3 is TGTGCCAGCAGCTTCTCGGGGGTAAATCAGCCCCAGCATTTT.

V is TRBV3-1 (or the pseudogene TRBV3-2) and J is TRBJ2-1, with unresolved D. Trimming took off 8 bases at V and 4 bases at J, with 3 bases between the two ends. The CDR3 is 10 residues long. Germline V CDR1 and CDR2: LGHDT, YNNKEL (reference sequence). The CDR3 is CASGYNEQFF. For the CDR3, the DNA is TGTGCCAGCGGGTACAATGAGCAGTTCTTC.

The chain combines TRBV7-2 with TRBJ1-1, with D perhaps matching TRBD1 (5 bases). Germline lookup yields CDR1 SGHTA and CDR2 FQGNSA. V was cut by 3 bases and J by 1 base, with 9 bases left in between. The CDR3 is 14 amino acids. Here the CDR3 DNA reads TGTGCCAGCAGCTTGATGGGGGGGAACACTGAAGCTTTCTTT. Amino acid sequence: CASSLMGGNTEAFF.

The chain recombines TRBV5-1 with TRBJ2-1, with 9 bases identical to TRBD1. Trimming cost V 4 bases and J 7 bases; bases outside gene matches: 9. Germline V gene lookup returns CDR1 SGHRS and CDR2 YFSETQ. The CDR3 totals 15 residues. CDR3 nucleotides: TGCGCCAGCAGCGATACCGGGACAGGGCTGAATGAGCAGTTCTTC. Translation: CASSDTGTGLNEQFF.

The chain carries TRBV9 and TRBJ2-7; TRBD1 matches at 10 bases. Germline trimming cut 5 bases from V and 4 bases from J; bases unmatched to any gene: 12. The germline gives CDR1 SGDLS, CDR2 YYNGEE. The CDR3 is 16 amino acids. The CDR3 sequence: CASSRQGATAYYEQYF. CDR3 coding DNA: TGTGCCAGCAGTAGACAGGGGGCAACTGCCTATTACGAGCAGTACTTC. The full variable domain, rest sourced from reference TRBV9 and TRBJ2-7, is DSGVTQTPKHLITATGQRVTLRCSPRSGDLSVYWYQQSLDQGLQFLIQYYNGEERAKGNILERFSAQQFPDLHSELNLSSLELGDSALYFCASSRQGATAYYEQYFGPGTRLTVT.

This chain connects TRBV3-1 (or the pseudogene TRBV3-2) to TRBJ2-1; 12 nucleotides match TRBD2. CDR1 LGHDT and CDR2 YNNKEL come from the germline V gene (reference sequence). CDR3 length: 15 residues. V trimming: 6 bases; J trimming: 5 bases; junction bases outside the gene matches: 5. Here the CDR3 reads CASSPRLAGDNEQFF. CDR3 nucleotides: TGTGCCAGCAGTCCCCGACTAGCGGGAGACAATGAGCAGTTCTTC.

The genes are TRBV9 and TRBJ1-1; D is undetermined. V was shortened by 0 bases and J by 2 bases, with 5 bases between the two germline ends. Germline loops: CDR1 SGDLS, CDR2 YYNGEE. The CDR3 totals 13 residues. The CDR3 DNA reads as TGTGCCAGCAGCGTAGTCAGTAACACTGAAGCTTTCTTT. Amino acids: CASSVVSNTEAFF.

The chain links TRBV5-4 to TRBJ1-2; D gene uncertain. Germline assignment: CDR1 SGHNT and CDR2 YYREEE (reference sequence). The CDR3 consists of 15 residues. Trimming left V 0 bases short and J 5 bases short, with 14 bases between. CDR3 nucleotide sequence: TGTGCCAGCAGCTTGGAGGCAGACCATCCTTATGGCTACACCTTC. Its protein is CASSLEADHPYGYTF.

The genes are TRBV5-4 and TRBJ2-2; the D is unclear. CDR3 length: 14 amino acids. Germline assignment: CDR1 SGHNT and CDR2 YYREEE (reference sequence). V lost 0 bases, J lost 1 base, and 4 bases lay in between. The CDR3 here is CASSLVVNTGELFF. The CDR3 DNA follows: TGTGCCAGCAGCTTGGTGGTGAACACCGGGGAGCTGTTTTTT. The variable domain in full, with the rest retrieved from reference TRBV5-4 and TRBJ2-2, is ETGVTQSPTHLIKTRGQQVTLRCSSQSGHNTVSWYQQALGQGPQFIFQYYREEENGRGNFPPRFSGLQFPNYSSELNVNALELDDSALYLCASSLVVNTGELFFGEGSRLTVL.

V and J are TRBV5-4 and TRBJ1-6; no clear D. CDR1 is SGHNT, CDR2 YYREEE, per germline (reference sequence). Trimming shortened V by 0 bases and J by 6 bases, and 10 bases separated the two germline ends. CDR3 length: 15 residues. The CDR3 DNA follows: TGTGCCAGCAGCTTGGTCGGCGGCTCTAATTCACCCCTCCACTTT. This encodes CASSLVGGSNSPLHF.

The CDR3 coding sequence is TGCGCCAGCAGCGCCAGAGCAACTAATGAAAAACTGTTTTTT. It specifies CASSARATNEKLFF. The chain employs TRBV5-1 and TRBJ1-4; no definite D call. The CDR3 has 14 residues. Germline V CDR1 and CDR2: SGHRS, YFSETQ. The V gene lost 4 bases and the J gene lost 0 bases, with 7 bases spanning the gap.

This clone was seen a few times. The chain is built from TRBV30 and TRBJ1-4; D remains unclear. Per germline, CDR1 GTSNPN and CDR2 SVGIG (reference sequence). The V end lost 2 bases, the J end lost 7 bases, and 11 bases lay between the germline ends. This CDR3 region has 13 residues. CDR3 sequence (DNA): TGTGCCTGGAGTAAAGGGAGGGCTGAAAAACTGTTTTTT. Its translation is CAWSKGRAEKLFF.

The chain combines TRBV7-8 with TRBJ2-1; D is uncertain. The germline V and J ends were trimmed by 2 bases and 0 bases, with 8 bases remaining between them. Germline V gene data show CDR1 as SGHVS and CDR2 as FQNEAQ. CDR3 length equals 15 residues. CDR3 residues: CASSLSSSSYNEQFF. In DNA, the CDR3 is TGTGCCAGCAGCTTATCCAGCAGCTCCTACAATGAGCAGTTCTTC.

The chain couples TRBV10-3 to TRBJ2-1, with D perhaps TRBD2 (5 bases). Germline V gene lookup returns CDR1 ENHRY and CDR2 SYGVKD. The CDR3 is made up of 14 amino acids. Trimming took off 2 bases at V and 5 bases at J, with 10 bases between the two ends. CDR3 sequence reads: CAISEEGRHNEQFF. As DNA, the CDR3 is TGTGCCATCAGTGAGGAGGGCAGACACAATGAGCAGTTCTTC.

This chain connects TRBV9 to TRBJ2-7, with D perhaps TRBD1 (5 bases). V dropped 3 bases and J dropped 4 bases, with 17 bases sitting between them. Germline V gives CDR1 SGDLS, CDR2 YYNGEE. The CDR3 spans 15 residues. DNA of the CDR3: TGTGCCAGCAGCGGTGAGCCCGGCAGGGTATACGAGCAGTACTTC. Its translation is CASSGEPGRVYEQYF.

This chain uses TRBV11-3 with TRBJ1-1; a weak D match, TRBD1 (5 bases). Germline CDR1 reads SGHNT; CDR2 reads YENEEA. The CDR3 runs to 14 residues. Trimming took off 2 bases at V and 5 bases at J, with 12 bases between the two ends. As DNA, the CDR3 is TGTGCCAGCAGCTTAACTGGGGGGGTGACTGAAGCTTTCTTT. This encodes CASSLTGGVTEAFF.